This TCR beta chain was identified in a study of blood T cells in healthy people across ages (dated by TCRdb to the mid-2010s). A note on the overall study: In model experiments, template switching captured roughly one uniquely barcoded TCR beta cDNA molecule for every two T cells. The study measured age-related changes in TCR beta repertoire diversity using deep sequencing normalized with unique cDNA molecular identifiers. The donors were divided into four age groups: young (average about 16 years), middle-aged (under 40), aged (approximately 59) and long-lived (roughly 86). The study analyzed two additional independent replicas of 1 million unique cDNA reads from the same blood draw for two donors, one aged 18 to 29 and one aged 80 or older. General study outcomes and caveats: The percentage of naive T cells measured by flow cytometry correlated strongly with observed TCR beta diversity. Compared with the aged group, the long-lived group had more naive CD4+ T cells, fewer expanded clones and increased TCR diversity, a pattern suggesting age selection. Observed TCR beta diversity per million T cells fell roughly linearly with age, and a significant reduction was already apparent by age roughly 40. Donor CMV infection status was unknown, potentially confounding age-related changes in expanded clonotypes. Estimates of total diversity based on one million sequenced T cells were regarded as lower bounds and as underestimates. Bulk unsorted PBMC profiling prevented conclusive comparison of naive and antigen-experienced compartments.

Remarks on this clonotype: No antigen is known for it. Per-nucleotide qualities are absent, and no much larger clonotype sits a single base away.

Systemically healthy Caucasian individuals from Russia, 39 in total and aged roughly 6 to 90 years, were included as donors. Each donor gave ten milliliters of peripheral blood, collected into EDTA-treated Vacutainer tubes. Ficoll-Paque density-gradient centrifugation was used to isolate PBMCs, with at least 7 million obtained per sample. Trizol reagent was used to extract total RNA from the PBMCs, yielding at least 6 micrograms per sample. For every donor, an aliquot of PBMCs went through flow cytometry to measure the percentages of naive CD45RAhigh/CD27high T cells. Libraries came from 5' RACE. This sample was sequenced with an Illumina HiSeq 2500. A second PCR of roughly 6 to 11 cycles was run with a J-beta primer mix and a sample-barcoded 5' primer. Each TCR beta cDNA molecule received a unique molecular identifier from a template-switch 5' adaptor carrying 12 random nucleotides. Each sample yielded at least 2.5 million CDR3-containing paired-end reads. All of the RNA was converted into first-strand cDNA using the Mint cDNA synthesis kit, with a TRBC-specific oligonucleotide serving as the primer. Following uracil-DNA glycosylase treatment, a first 18-cycle PCR with universal primers M1SS and BC2_uni_R was performed on all cDNA. The original pipeline was this. For normalization, 1 million high-quality reads were randomly selected from each sample, with every read carrying a distinct molecular identifier. Instead of being binned into consensus sequences, reads that shared molecular identifiers were thrown out. MiTCR, with a Q25 quality threshold and the strictest error-elimination algorithm, was used for CDR3 identification, clonotype clustering and error correction. A nonparametric unseen species model with Euler transformation was used to estimate lower-bound total TCR beta diversity. TCRdb took the public reads, trimmed them with fastp at Q25, ran MiXCR for clone calling and kept in-frame beta chains. Identical CDR3 proteins give one entry, which carries the most common genes and DNA. None of the V and J calls come from the authors' own analysis; TCRdb made them. This sample holds roughly 800,000 distinct CDR3 sequences; around a quarter were observed only once. Jointly, the top ten make up approximately 4% of the sample.

The CDR3 sequence holds 16 residues, the cysteine and phenylalanine included. The entry retains the CDR3 DNA only, 48 bases that are in frame from base 1. In the germline V gene (reference sequence), CDR1 corresponds to MNHNY and CDR2 to SVGAGI. Trimming accounts for 6 bases at V and 6 bases at J, while the number of junction bases matched to no gene is 11. These records were also assigned to another study, of T cells of mothers and their children. The second investigation adds: Nine systemically healthy Caucasian individuals, comprising three mothers and their six children, were included as donors. cDNA synthesis used all of the extracted RNA, with approximately 1.6 ug of RNA in each 15 ul reaction. In the second PCR, the M1S primer added sample barcodes and 2-4 random nucleotides. Each mother yielded over 10 million TCR beta CDR3 reads and each child 2.5 million to 3 million reads. In both related and unrelated pairs, thymic selection shapes the output of TCR recombination in a similar way, with inherited differences having only a minor effect. Normalized repertoire overlap was always found to be slightly, but never significantly, higher in related mother-child pairs than in unrelated mother-child pairs. With a sensitivity of 90 to 100 clones per million clonotypes, no persistent microchimeric T cell clones were detected. In the study, deep NGS was used to compare the TCR beta repertoires of mothers and children, and features distinguishing related mother-child pairs from unrelated individuals were sought. Mothers averaged roughly 40 +/- 4 years of age and children averaged about 10 +/- 4 years. After adapters were ligated using NEBNext reagents, the libraries underwent 100+100 nt paired-end sequencing on an Illumina HiSeq 2000. To avoid cross-contamination, the mother libraries and the child libraries were prepared a month apart and sequenced in separate runs. Each donor had between 500,000 and 2,000,000 distinct TCR beta clonotypes identified. Naive TCR beta clonotypes were estimated from low-frequency clonotypes matched to each donor's FACS-determined naive share, without sorting.

The sequence was obtained from a boy under 18 in good health. The source material was blood. Rearrangement joined TRBV6-6 to TRBJ2-2; 9 central nucleotides agree with TRBD1. CDR3 sequence: CASSLQGAGMAGELFF. The nucleotide sequence reads TGTGCCAGCAGCCTACAGGGGGCGGGAATGGCCGGGGAGCTGTTTTTT.